The following is a T cell receptor beta chain sequence with its context. Antigen unknown. Trimming shortened V by 0 bases and J by 2 bases, and 9 bases separated the two germline ends. The CDR3 contains 15 residues. CDR1 MNHNS and CDR2 SASEGT come from the germline V gene. This entry belongs to a study of cytomegalovirus exposure and HLA in healthy donors. Researchers ran the PCR with 60 Vbeta and 13 Jbeta primers. Method: immunoSEQ multiplex PCR; TCRdb's copy keeps in-frame clones and lacks some. Of more than 150,000 clones in the sample, about 90% were seen once. Regarding the study as a whole: In an earlier analysis, most TCR beta V segments were productive about 87% or about 30% of the time. A link between a missense DCLRE1C variant and TCR beta V- and J-gene trimming emerged from a later analysis. A later analysis found common viral pathogens apparently linked to several of the most significant clusters.

Sequencing used PBMCs. This rearrangement joins TRBV6-1 to TRBJ2-3, with unresolved D. The sequence was obtained from a girl under three years old in good health and CMV-seronegative. Written as DNA, the CDR3 is TGTGCCAGCAGTGAAGCGATTCCCTACACAGATACGCAGTATTTT. This sequence encodes CASSEAIPYTDTQYF.